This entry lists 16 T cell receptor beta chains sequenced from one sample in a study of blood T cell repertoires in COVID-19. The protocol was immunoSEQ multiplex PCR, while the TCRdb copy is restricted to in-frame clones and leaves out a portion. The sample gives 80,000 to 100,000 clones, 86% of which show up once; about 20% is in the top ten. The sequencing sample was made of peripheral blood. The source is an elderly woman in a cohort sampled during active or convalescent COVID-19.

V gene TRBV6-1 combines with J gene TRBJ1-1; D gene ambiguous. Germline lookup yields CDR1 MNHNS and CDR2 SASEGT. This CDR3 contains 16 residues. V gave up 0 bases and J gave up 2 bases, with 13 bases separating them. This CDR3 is CASSEALTELNTEAFF. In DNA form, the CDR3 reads TGTGCCAGCAGTGAAGCTTTAACAGAGCTAAACACTGAAGCTTTCTTT.

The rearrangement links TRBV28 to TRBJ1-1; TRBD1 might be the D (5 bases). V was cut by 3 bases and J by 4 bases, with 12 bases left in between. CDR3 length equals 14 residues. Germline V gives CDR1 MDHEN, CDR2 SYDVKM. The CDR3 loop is CASSFGGYGTEAFF. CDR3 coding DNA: TGTGCCAGCAGTTTTGGGGGGTATGGCACTGAAGCTTTCTTT. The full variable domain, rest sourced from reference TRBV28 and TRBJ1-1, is DVKVTQSSRYLVKRTGEKVFLECVQDMDHENMFWYRQDPGLGLRLIYFSYDVKMKEKGDIPEGYSVSREKKERFSLILESASTNQTSMYLCASSFGGYGTEAFFGQGTRLTVV.

CDR3 DNA sequence: TGTGCCAGTAGTATAGGAGGGCTCGGCAATCAGCCCCAGCATTTT. It yields the protein CASSIGGLGNQPQHF. The chain carries TRBV19 and TRBJ1-5, with unresolved D. CDR1 is LNHDA, CDR2 SQIVND, per germline (reference sequence). Trimming left V 1 base short and J 2 bases short, with 9 bases between. The CDR3 covers 15 residues.

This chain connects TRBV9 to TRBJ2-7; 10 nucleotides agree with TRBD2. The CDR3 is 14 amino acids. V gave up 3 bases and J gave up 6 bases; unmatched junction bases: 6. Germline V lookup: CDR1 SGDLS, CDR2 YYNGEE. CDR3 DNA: TGTGCCAGCAGCGCTCTAGCGGGAGTTGGCGAGCAGTACTTC. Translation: CASSALAGVGEQYF.

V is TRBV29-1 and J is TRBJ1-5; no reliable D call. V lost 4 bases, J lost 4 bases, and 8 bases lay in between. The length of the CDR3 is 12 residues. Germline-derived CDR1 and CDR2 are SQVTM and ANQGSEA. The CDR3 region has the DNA TGCAGCGTTGGAGCTGAGAATCAGCCCCAGCATTTT. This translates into CSVGAENQPQHF.

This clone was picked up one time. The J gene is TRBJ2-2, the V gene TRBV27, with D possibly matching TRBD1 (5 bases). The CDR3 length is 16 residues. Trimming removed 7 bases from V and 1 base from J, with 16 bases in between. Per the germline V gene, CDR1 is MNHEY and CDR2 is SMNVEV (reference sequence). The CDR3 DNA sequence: TGTGCCAGCATTCAGAAGGGGCGAGGGAACACCGGGGAGCTGTTTTTT. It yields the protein CASIQKGRGNTGELFF.

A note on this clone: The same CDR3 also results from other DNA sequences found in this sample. Here the CDR3 reads CASSLVGGSYEQYF. The CDR3 DNA is TGTGCCAGCAGTTTAGTGGGCGGGTCCTACGAGCAGTACTTC. This chain joins TRBV28 and TRBJ2-7; D is possibly TRBD2 (5 bases). V was clipped by 2 bases and J by 1 base, with 9 bases between them. The length of the CDR3 is 14 residues. Germline CDR1 reads MDHEN; CDR2 reads SYDVKM.

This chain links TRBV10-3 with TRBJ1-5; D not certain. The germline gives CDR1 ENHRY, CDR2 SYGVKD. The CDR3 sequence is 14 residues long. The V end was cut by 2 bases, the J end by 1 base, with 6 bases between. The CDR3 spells CAISEVQSNQPQHF. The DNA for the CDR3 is TGTGCCATCAGTGAGGTACAGAGCAATCAGCCCCAGCATTTT.

The chain's CDR3 is CASSLGQGPTNEKLFF. The DNA of the CDR3 is TGTGCCAGCAGCCTAGGACAGGGCCCAACTAATGAAAAACTGTTTTTT. The chain joins TRBV5-8 to TRBJ1-4; 8 bases fit TRBD1. After removal of 4 bases from V and 0 bases from J, the junction contained 5 bases not matched to a gene. CDR3 length: 16 amino acids. Germline V gene sequence: CDR1 SGHTS, CDR2 YDEGEE.

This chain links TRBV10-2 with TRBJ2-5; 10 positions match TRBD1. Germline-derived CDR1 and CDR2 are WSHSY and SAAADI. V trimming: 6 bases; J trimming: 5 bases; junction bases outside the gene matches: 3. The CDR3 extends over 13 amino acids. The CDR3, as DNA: TGCGCCAGCAGGACAGGGGGCTTGGAGACCCAGTACTTC. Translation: CASRTGGLETQYF.

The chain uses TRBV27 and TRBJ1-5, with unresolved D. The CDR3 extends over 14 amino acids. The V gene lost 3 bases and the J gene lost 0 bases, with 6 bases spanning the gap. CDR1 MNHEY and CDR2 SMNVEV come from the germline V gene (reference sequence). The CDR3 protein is CASSFRSSNQPQHF. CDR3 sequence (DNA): TGTGCCAGCAGTTTCAGAAGTAGCAATCAGCCCCAGCATTTT.

In DNA form, the CDR3 reads TGTGCCAGCAGTTATTGGGACAGGGGGCAGCGGCAGCCCCAGCATTTT. Residues: CASSYWDRGQRQPQHF. V usage is TRBV6-5 and J usage is TRBJ1-5; 12 bases line up with TRBD1. Germline V lookup: CDR1 MNHEY, CDR2 SVGAGI. V lost 3 bases, J lost 7 bases, and 7 bases stayed unmatched. This CDR3 is built from 16 residues.

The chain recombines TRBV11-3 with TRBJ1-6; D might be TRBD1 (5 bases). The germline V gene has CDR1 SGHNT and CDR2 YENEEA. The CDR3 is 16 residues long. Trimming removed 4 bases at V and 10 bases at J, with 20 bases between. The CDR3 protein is CASSSDVKGIGSPLHF. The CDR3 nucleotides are TGTGCCAGCAGCTCCGATGTTAAGGGGATAGGCTCACCCCTCCACTTT.

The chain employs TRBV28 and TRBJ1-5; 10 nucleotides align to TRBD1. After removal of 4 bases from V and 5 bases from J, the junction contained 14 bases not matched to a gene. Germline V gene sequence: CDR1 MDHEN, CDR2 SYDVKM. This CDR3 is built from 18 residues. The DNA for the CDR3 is TGTGCCAGCAGTTCGGGGACAGGGGTCGCCTTTTCAGATCAGCCCCAGCATTTT. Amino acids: CASSSGTGVAFSDQPQHF.

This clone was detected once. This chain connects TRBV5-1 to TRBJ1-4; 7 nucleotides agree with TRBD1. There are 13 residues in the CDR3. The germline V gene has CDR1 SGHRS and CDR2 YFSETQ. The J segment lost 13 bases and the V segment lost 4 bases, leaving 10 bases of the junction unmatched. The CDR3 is CASSRRQGSGLFF. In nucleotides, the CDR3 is TGCGCCAGCAGCAGGCGACAGGGATCGGGACTGTTTTTT.

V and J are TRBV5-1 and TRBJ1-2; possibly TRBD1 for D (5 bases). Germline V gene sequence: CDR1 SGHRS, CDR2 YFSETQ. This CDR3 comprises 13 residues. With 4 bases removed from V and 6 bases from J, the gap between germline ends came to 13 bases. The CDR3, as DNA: TGCGCCAGCAGCGTGCAGGGTACGGATGGCTACACCTTC. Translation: CASSVQGTDGYTF.